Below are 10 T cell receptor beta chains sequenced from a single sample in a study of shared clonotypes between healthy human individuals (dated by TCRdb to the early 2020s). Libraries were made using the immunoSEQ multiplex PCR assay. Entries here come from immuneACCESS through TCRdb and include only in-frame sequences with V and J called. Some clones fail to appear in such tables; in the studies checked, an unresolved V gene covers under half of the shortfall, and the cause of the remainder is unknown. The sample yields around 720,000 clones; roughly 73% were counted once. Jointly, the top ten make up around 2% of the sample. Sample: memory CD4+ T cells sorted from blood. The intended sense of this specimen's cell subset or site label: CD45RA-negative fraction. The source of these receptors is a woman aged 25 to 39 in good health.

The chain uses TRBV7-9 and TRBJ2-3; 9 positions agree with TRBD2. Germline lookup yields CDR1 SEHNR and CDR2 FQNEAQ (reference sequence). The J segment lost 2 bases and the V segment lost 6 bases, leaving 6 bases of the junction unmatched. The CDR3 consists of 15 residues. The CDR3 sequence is CASRSGGRNTDTQYF. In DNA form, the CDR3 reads TGTGCCAGCAGAAGCGGGGGGCGAAACACAGATACGCAGTATTTT. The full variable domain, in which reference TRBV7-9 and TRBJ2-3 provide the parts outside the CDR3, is DTGVSQNPRHKITKRGQNVTFRCDPISEHNRLYWYRQTLGQGPEFLTYFQNEAQLEKSRLLSDRFSAERPKGSFSTLEIQRTEQGDSAMYLCASRSGGRNTDTQYFGPGTRLTVL.

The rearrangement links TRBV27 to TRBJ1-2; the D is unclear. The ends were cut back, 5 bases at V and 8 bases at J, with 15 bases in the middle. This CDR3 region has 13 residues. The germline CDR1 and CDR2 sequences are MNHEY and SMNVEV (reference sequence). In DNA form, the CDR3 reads TGTGCCAGCAGTCCACTCGGGGTTAAAGGCTACACCTTC. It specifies CASSPLGVKGYTF.

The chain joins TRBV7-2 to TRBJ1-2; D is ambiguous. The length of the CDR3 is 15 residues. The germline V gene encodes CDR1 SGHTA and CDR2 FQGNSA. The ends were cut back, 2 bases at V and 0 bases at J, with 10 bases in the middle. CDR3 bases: TGTGCCAGCAGCTTACAGGTGATAGCTAACTATGGCTACACCTTC. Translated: CASSLQVIANYGYTF. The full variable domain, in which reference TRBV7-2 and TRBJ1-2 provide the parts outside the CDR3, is GAGVSQSPSNKVTEKGKDVELRCDPISGHTALYWYRQSLGQGLEFLIYFQGNSAPDKSGLPSDRFSAERTGGSVSTLTIQRTQQEDSAVYLCASSLQVIANYGYTFGSGTRLTVV.

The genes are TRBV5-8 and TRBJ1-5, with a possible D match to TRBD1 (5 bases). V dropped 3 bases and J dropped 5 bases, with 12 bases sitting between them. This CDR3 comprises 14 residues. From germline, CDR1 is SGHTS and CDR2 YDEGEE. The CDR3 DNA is TGTGCCAGCAGCTCCCTCGGGGGGGATCAGCCCCAGCATTTT. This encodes CASSSLGGDQPQHF.

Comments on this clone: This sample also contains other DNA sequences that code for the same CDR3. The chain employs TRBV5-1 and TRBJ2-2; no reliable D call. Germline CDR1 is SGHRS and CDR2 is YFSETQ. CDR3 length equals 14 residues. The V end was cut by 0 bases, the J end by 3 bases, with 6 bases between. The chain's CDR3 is CASSLGTYTGELFF. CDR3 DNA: TGCGCCAGCAGCTTGGGGACCTACACCGGGGAGCTGTTTTTT.

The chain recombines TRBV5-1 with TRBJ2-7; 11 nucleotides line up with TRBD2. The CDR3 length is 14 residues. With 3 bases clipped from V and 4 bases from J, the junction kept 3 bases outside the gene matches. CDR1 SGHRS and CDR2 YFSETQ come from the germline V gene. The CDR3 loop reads CASSSTSGIYEQYF. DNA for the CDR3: TGCGCCAGCAGCTCGACTAGCGGGATTTACGAGCAGTACTTC.

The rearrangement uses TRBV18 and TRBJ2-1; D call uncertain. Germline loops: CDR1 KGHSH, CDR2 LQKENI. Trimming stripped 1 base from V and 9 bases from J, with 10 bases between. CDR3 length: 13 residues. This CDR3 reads CASSPLKTAEQFF. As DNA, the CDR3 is TGTGCCAGCTCACCACTCAAGACGGCTGAGCAGTTCTTC. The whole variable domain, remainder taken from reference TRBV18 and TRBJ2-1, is NAGVMQNPRHLVRRRGQEARLRCSPMKGHSHVYWYRQLPEEGLKFMVYLQKENIIDESGMPKERFSAEFPKEGPSILRIQQVVRGDSAAYFCASSPLKTAEQFFGPGTRLTVL.

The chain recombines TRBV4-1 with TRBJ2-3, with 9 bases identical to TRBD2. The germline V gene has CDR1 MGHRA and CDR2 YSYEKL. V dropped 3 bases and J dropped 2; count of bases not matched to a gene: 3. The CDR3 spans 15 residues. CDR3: CASSHSSGTTDTQYF. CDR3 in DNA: TGCGCCAGCAGCCATTCTAGCGGGACCACAGATACGCAGTATTTT.

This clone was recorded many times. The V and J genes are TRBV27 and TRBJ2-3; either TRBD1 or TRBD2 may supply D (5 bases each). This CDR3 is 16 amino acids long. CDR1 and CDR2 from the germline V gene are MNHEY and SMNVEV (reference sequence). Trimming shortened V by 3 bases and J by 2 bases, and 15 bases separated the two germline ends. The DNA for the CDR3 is TGTGCCAGCAGTTTGGGACCGAGCTGGGCCACAGATACGCAGTATTTT. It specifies CASSLGPSWATDTQYF.

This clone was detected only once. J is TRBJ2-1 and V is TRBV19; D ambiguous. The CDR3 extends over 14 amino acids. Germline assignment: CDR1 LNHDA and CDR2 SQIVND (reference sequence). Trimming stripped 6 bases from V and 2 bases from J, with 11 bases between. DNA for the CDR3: TGTGCCAGTAGCCCCTGGTTGGCCTACAATGAGCAGTTCTTC. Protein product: CASSPWLAYNEQFF. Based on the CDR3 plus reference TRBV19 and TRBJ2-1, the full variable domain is DGGITQSPKYLFRKEGQNVTLSCEQNLNHDAMYWYRQDPGQGLRLIYYSQIVNDFQKGDIAEGYSVSREKKESFPLTVTSAQKNPTAFYLCASSPWLAYNEQFFGPGTRLTVL.